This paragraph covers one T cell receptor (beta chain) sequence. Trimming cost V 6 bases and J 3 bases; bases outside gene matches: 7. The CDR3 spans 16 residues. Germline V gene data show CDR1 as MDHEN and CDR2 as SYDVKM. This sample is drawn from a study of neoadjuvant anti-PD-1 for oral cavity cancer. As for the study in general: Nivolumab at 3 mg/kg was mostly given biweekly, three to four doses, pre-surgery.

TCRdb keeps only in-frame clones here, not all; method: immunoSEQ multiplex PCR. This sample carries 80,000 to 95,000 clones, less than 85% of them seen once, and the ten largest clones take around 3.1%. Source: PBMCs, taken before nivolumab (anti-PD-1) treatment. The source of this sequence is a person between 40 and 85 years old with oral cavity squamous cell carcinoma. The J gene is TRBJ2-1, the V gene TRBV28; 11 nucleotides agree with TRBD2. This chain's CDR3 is CASSPRLAGIYNEQFF. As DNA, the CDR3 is TGTGCCAGCAGCCCCCGACTAGCGGGAATCTACAATGAGCAGTTCTTC.